Shown below are 30 T cell receptor beta chains from a single sample sequenced in a study of blood T cell repertoires in COVID-19. TCRdb's table, derived via immunoSEQ multiplex PCR, lists solely in-frame clones and lacks some. The sample lists fewer than 400,000 clones; more than 85% were seen once. Input material: PBMCs or T cells enriched from blood (not recorded which). The source is a woman younger than 45 who had recovered from COVID-19.

The chain uses TRBV3-1 (or the pseudogene TRBV3-2) and TRBJ1-2, with a weak D call TRBD1 (6 bases). Germline V lookup: CDR1 LGHDT, CDR2 YNNKEL (reference sequence). This CDR3 contains 14 residues. V was clipped by 1 base and J by 4 bases, with 10 bases between them. In DNA, the CDR3 is TGTGCCAGCAGCCAAGTGGGGGCCAGCTATGGCTACACCTTC. It is translated as CASSQVGASYGYTF.

The rearrangement uses TRBV28 and TRBJ1-3; the D is unclear. V was trimmed by 4 bases and J by 0 bases, leaving 13 bases between them. This CDR3 is built from 16 residues. Germline lookup yields CDR1 MDHEN and CDR2 SYDVKM. DNA for the CDR3: TGTGCCAGCAGTTCCGGAGGGCCCATCTCTGGAAACACCATATATTTT. It yields the protein CASSSGGPISGNTIYF.

The chain joins TRBV7-9 to TRBJ1-3; 8 bases map to TRBD1. The ends lost 3 bases at V and 3 bases at J; junction bases unmatched: 4. The length of the CDR3 is 15 residues. Looked up from germline, CDR1 is SEHNR and CDR2 is FQNEAQ (reference sequence). The CDR3 sequence is CASSLGGQGGNTIYF. CDR3 sequence (DNA): TGTGCCAGCAGCTTGGGAGGACAGGGTGGAAACACCATATATTTT.

The chain couples TRBV6-4 to TRBJ1-2; possibly TRBD1 for D (6 bases). The CDR3 has 13 residues. CDR1 MRHNA and CDR2 SNTAGT come from the germline V gene. Trimming removed 4 bases from V and 2 bases from J, with 8 bases in between. DNA for the CDR3: TGTGCCAGCAGTGGCACAGGGAACTATGGCTACACCTTC. Translating gives CASSGTGNYGYTF.

V gene TRBV6-6 combines with J gene TRBJ1-4; TRBD1 matches 9 bases. CDR1 is MNHNY, CDR2 SVGAGI, per germline (reference sequence). This CDR3 is built from 14 residues. The V and J ends lost 5 bases and 8 bases, in that order; junction bases with no gene match: 6. The CDR3 region has the DNA TGTGCCAGCAGTCAACCGGGACAGGGAGAAAAACTGTTTTTT. It encodes CASSQPGQGEKLFF.

The chain is built from TRBV5-8 and TRBJ2-3; possibly TRBD2 for D (6 bases). The CDR3 is made up of 15 amino acids. The germline V and J ends were trimmed by 2 bases and 0 bases, with 10 bases remaining between them. Germline values: CDR1 SGHTS, CDR2 YDEGEE. CDR3 loop: CASSFPGTSTDTQYF. CDR3 coding DNA: TGTGCCAGCAGCTTCCCAGGGACTAGCACAGATACGCAGTATTTT.

This clone has only one observation. This rearrangement joins TRBV29-1 to TRBJ2-2, with D possibly matching TRBD1 (5 bases). Germline values: CDR1 SQVTM, CDR2 ANQGSEA. V was shortened by 5 bases and J by 1 base, with 11 bases between the two germline ends. The CDR3 is 14 amino acids. The CDR3 loop reads CSVLGQGNTGELFF. In nucleotides, the CDR3 is TGCAGCGTTCTTGGGCAGGGGAACACCGGGGAGCTGTTTTTT.

The chain couples TRBV29-1 to TRBJ2-5; tentative D call: TRBD2 (5 bases). The CDR3 is made up of 11 amino acids. V shed 6 bases and J shed 4 bases, with 9 bases lying between them. CDR1 SQVTM and CDR2 ANQGSEA come from the germline V gene. CDR3 amino acids: CSVVEVETQYF. The CDR3 coding sequence is TGCAGCGTCGTGGAGGTAGAGACCCAGTACTTC.

This clone was recorded only once. The V and J genes are TRBV4-3 and TRBJ2-1; 9 positions agree with TRBD2. V lost 5 bases and J lost 8; bases outside the gene matches: 10. The CDR3 contains 15 residues. The germline gives CDR1 LGHNA, CDR2 YSLEER. The CDR3 is CASSRGREGNHEQFF. The CDR3 DNA is TGCGCCAGCAGCAGGGGGCGGGAGGGGAACCATGAGCAGTTCTTC.

The V gene is TRBV5-4, the J gene TRBJ1-1; 8 positions agree with TRBD1. Trimming cost V 0 bases and J 4 bases; bases outside gene matches: 8. The CDR3 extends over 16 amino acids. Per the germline V gene, CDR1 is SGHNT and CDR2 is YYREEE (reference sequence). The CDR3 is CASSLADREPGTEAFF. The DNA for the CDR3 is TGTGCCAGCAGCTTGGCGGACAGGGAGCCGGGCACTGAAGCTTTCTTT.

The chain recombines TRBV25-1 with TRBJ1-6, with TRBD1 identical over 7 bases. The CDR3 consists of 13 residues. The V segment lost 6 bases and the J segment 5 bases; nucleotides outside the gene matches: 1. CDR1 is MGHDK, CDR2 SYGVNS, per germline. The CDR3 reads CASRGQDNSPLHF. The DNA for the CDR3 is TGTGCCAGCAGAGGACAGGATAATTCACCCCTCCACTTT.

This chain links TRBV19 with TRBJ2-4; 9 nucleotides agree with TRBD1. CDR1 is LNHDA, CDR2 SQIVND, per germline (reference sequence). CDR3 size: 19 residues. The V gene end was trimmed by 1 base and the J gene end by 1 base; junction bases not matched to a gene: 11. CDR3 sequence: CASSIVIQGAHWAKNIQYF. The CDR3 nucleotides read TGTGCCAGTAGTATAGTAATACAGGGGGCGCATTGGGCCAAAAACATTCAGTACTTC.

The V and J genes are TRBV28 and TRBJ2-7, with 8 bases identical to TRBD1. CDR3 length: 13 residues. V was pared by 4 bases and J by 2 bases, with 1 base of the junction left unmatched. The germline gives CDR1 MDHEN, CDR2 SYDVKM. CDR3 in amino acids: CASSWTGTYEQYF. In DNA, the CDR3 is TGTGCCAGCAGTTGGACAGGGACCTACGAGCAGTACTTC.

The chain combines TRBV15 with TRBJ2-7, with TRBD1 matching 7 bases. From germline, CDR1 is LNHNV and CDR2 YYDKDF (reference sequence). The CDR3 is 15 residues long. The J segment lost 5 bases and the V segment lost 2 bases, leaving 9 bases of the junction unmatched. The CDR3 DNA follows: TGTGCCACCAGCAGATTCGACAGGGACGGGAACGAGCAGTACTTC. Translated, it gives CATSRFDRDGNEQYF.

In the case of this clone: The junction shows a germline mismatch at one end, possibly a read error. This sequence joins TRBV28 and TRBJ1-6, with 7 bases that match TRBD1. CDR1 and CDR2 from the germline V gene are MDHEN and SYDVKM. The CDR3 is 15 residues long. The CDR3 DNA follows: TGTGTCAGCAGGACAGGCGCCGCTTATAATTCACCCCTCCACTTT. Translated, it gives CVSRTGAAYNSPLHF.

The CDR3 coding sequence is TGTGCCACCAGTGATTCCCGGGGAGGTACCTACAATGAGCAGTTCTTC. This sequence encodes CATSDSRGGTYNEQFF. The V gene is TRBV24-1, the J gene TRBJ2-1; D is perhaps TRBD2 (6 bases). This CDR3 spans 16 amino acids. The V gene's germline CDR1 is KGHDR and CDR2 SFDVKD. Trimming removed 2 bases from V and 2 bases from J, with 12 bases in between.

V is TRBV11-2 and J is TRBJ2-2; D may be TRBD1 (6 bases). Germline V CDR1 and CDR2: SGHAT, FQNNGV. The CDR3 runs to 16 residues. V was cut by 3 bases and J by 6 bases, with 17 bases left in between. CDR3 protein: CASSLGRGSSAGELFF. Written as DNA, the CDR3 is TGTGCCAGCAGCTTGGGAAGGGGGTCCAGCGCCGGGGAGCTGTTTTTT.

The chain recombines TRBV28 with TRBJ1-2; 7 bases map to TRBD1. Trimming at V came to 2 bases and at J to 2 bases, leaving 2 bases not matched to a gene. This CDR3 comprises 14 residues. Germline V gene sequence: CDR1 MDHEN, CDR2 SYDVKM. The DNA for the CDR3 is TGTGCCAGCAGTTTAGACAGGGCCAACTATGGCTACACCTTC. It encodes CASSLDRANYGYTF.

Concerning this clone: A read error is likely, as this CDR3 ends without the conserved phenylalanine or tryptophan. It is unclear where the CDR3 begins or ends on the DNA, so no DNA is shown, and the CDR3 is as TCRdb lists it. The chain carries TRBV29-1 and TRBJ1-1; the table's D call of TRBD1 was not tested on the DNA. Germline-derived CDR1 and CDR2 are SQVTM and ANQGSEA. The CDR3 has 8 amino acids, counting both end residues. CDR3: CSVGRAFM.

The chain has TRBV6-5 and TRBJ2-7; 12 bases map to TRBD1. The CDR3 runs to 16 residues. The V segment lost 2 bases and the J segment 4 bases; nucleotides outside the gene matches: 6. CDR1 is MNHEY, CDR2 SVGAGI, per germline. The CDR3 here is CASSYHPGQGAYEQYF. The CDR3 bases are TGTGCCAGCAGTTACCACCCGGGACAGGGGGCGTACGAGCAGTACTTC.

The chain links TRBV3-1 (or the pseudogene TRBV3-2) to TRBJ2-5; 7 positions match TRBD1. This CDR3 contains 11 residues. V lost 5 bases and J lost 13; bases outside the gene matches: 7. CDR1 and CDR2 from the germline V gene are LGHDT and YNNKEL (reference sequence). The CDR3 coding sequence is TGTGCCAGCAGCATCGGACAGGCTCTGTACTTC. It codes for CASSIGQALYF.

The rearrangement joins TRBV7-2 to TRBJ2-1, with D perhaps matching TRBD2 (5 bases). Per germline, CDR1 SGHTA and CDR2 FQGNSA. V lost 2 bases, J lost 9 bases, and 11 bases lay in between. There are 13 residues in the CDR3. The CDR3 loop reads CASSLNAEGEQFF. The CDR3 DNA reads TGTGCCAGCAGCTTAAACGCTGAGGGTGAGCAGTTCTTC.

Of note for this clone: Other DNA sequences in the sample encode the same CDR3. This chain links TRBV3-1 (or the pseudogene TRBV3-2) with TRBJ1-3; D is uncertain. Trimming stripped 4 bases from V and 0 bases from J, with 7 bases between. Germline CDR1 and CDR2: LGHDT and YNNKEL (reference sequence). The CDR3 has 14 amino acids. The CDR3 nucleotides read TGTGCCAGCAGCCCGCGGGACTCTGGAAACACCATATATTTT. Protein: CASSPRDSGNTIYF.

The chain has TRBV2 and TRBJ1-5, with 10 bases matching TRBD1. Per the germline V gene, CDR1 is SNHLY and CDR2 is FYNNEI. This CDR3 spans 15 amino acids. V was clipped by 3 bases and J by 2 bases; unmatched bases: 1. The CDR3 sequence: CASSDGTGGNQPQHF. The CDR3 coding sequence is TGTGCCAGCAGTGATGGGACAGGGGGCAATCAGCCCCAGCATTTT.

The chain couples TRBV27 to TRBJ1-5, with 10 bases fitting TRBD1. There are 15 residues in the CDR3. Germline CDR1 and CDR2: MNHEY and SMNVEV (reference sequence). V was clipped by 6 bases and J by 2 bases; unmatched bases: 4. For the CDR3, the DNA is TGTGCCAGCAGCCTGACAGGGGGCGGCAATCAGCCCCAGCATTTT. The encoded protein is CASSLTGGGNQPQHF.

The rearrangement joins TRBV7-8 to TRBJ2-3; TRBD1 is a possible D gene (6 bases). Trimming stripped 4 bases from V and 6 bases from J, with 8 bases between. This CDR3 region has 12 residues. CDR1 and CDR2 from the germline V gene are SGHVS and FQNEAQ. CDR3 amino acids: CASSSGADTQYF. CDR3 nucleotide sequence: TGTGCCAGCAGCTCAGGGGCGGATACGCAGTATTTT.

The V gene is TRBV7-9, the J gene TRBJ2-5; TRBD1 matches 9 bases. Germline values: CDR1 SEHNR, CDR2 FQNEAQ (reference sequence). V shed 2 bases, J shed 2 bases, and the junction held 15 bases outside the gene matches. CDR3 length: 19 amino acids. The CDR3 nucleotides are TGTGCCAGCAGCTTAACCTACAGGGGGCCTCCGGAGGAACAAGAGACCCAGTACTTC. Translated: CASSLTYRGPPEEQETQYF.

This chain links TRBV1 with TRBJ2-7; the DNA was not used to check the table's D call, TRBD2. TRBV1 is recorded as a pseudogene. CDR3 length: 15 residues. The DNA of the CDR3 is TGCACCAGCAGTCCCGTAAGGAGGCGCTCCTACGAGCAGTACTTC. Translated, it gives CTSSPVRRRSYEQYF.

Details on this clone: Other DNA sequences in the same sample also yield this CDR3. V gene TRBV7-9 combines with J gene TRBJ2-1, with a tentative D call TRBD2 (7 bases). V was shortened by 1 base and J by 4 bases, with 11 bases between the two germline ends. The CDR3 sequence is 15 residues long. Germline V gene lookup returns CDR1 SEHNR and CDR2 FQNEAQ (reference sequence). Written as DNA, the CDR3 is TGTGCCAGCAGCTTAGGTAGGGGGGGATACAATGAGCAGTTCTTC. This sequence encodes CASSLGRGGYNEQFF.

The J gene is TRBJ1-2, the V gene TRBV7-9; D possibly corresponds to TRBD1 (5 bases). Germline assignment: CDR1 SEHNR and CDR2 FQNEAQ (reference sequence). The CDR3 sequence is 13 residues long. Trimming removed 1 base at V and 3 bases at J, with 6 bases between. The CDR3 is CASSLGGYYGYTF. CDR3 DNA sequence: TGTGCCAGCAGCTTAGGGGGCTACTATGGCTACACCTTC. The whole variable domain, remainder taken from reference TRBV7-9 and TRBJ1-2, is DTGVSQNPRHKITKRGQNVTFRCDPISEHNRLYWYRQTLGQGPEFLTYFQNEAQLEKSRLLSDRFSAERPKGSFSTLEIQRTEQGDSAMYLCASSLGGYYGYTFGSGTRLTVV.